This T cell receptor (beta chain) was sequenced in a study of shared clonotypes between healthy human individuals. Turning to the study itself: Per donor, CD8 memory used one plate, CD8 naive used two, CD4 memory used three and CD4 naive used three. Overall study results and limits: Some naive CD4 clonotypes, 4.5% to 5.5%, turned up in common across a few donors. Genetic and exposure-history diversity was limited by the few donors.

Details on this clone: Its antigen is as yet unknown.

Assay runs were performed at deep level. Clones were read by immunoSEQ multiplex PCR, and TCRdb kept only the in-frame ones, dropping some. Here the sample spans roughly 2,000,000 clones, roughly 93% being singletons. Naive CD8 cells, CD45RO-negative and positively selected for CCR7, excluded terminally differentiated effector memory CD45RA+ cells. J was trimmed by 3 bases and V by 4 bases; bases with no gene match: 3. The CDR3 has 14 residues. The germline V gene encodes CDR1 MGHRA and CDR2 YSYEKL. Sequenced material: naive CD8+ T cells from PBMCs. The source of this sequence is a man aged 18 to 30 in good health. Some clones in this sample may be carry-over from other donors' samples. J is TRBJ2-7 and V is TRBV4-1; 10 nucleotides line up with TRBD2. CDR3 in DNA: TGCGCCAGCAGCCCAAGGACTAGCGGCTACGAGCAGTACTTC. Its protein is CASSPRTSGYEQYF.